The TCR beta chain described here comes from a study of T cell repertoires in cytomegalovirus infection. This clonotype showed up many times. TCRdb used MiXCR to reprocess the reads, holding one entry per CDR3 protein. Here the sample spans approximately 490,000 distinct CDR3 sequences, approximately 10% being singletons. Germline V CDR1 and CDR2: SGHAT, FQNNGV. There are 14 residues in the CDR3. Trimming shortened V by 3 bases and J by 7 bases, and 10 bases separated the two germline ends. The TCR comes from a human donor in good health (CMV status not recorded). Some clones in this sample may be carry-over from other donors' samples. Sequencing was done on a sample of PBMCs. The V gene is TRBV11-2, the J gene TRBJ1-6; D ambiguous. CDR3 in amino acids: CASSFIGRNSPLHF. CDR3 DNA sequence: TGTGCCAGCAGCTTCATAGGTCGCAATTCACCCCTCCACTTT.